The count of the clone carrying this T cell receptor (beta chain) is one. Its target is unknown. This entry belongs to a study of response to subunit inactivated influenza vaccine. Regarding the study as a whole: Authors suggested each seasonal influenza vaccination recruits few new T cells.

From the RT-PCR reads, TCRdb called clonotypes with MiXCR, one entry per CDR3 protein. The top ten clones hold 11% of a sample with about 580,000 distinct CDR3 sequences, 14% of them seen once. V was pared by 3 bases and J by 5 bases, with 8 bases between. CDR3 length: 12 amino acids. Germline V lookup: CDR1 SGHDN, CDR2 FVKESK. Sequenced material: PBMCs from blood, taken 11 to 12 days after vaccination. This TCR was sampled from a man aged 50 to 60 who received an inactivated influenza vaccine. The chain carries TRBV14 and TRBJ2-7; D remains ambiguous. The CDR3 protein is CASSQGMDEQYF. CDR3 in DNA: TGTGCCAGCAGCCAGGGCATGGACGAGCAGTACTTC.